This TCR beta chain was observed in a study of identical twins (dated by TCRdb to the mid-2010s). Regarding the study in general: The study deep-sequenced TCR alpha and beta repertoires from monozygotic twins, unrelated adults of various ages and cord blood to test whether fetal clonotypes persist. To rule out contamination, replicate twin experiments were performed at different times with different library preparation protocols. General conclusions and limits of the study: Recombination models systematically underestimated out-of-frame TCR alpha sharing in monozygotic twins but agreed with sharing between unrelated individuals. Out-of-frame TCR alpha sequences shared between twins showed an excess of low generation-probability sequences compared with coincidental sharing between unrelated individuals. Because the same donors could not be followed over many years, conclusions were based on cross-sectional statistical analysis. The excess sharing between twins in beta out-of-frame sequences was weaker because fewer shared sequences reduced the signal-to-noise ratio. Invariant T cells such as MAIT and iNKT could partly confound zero-insertion analyses, although diverse VJ usage argued against such confounding for most clonotypes. Abundant cord blood beta clonotypes had fewer insertions, young adult naive repertoires showed a similar but weaker trend, and memory repertoires showed no such trend.

The method was 5' RACE. Data came from an Illumina HiSeq 2000. Template switching added a universal primer binding site, and the final cDNA carried a unique molecular identifier that allowed TCR cDNA molecules to be counted accurately. First-strand cDNA for TCR alpha and beta chains was synthesized from specific primers in the conserved constant-segment region. Each cDNA library was double barcoded, with a SMART-Mk sample barcode plus Illumina barcodes, to control for contamination. TruSeq adapter sequences, together with Illumina sample barcodes, were added in two successive PCR steps. Sequencing of the TCR alpha and beta cDNA libraries was done on the Illumina HiSeq platform using custom primers. The study's processing was this. MiGEC processed the raw reads to extract unique molecular identifiers, while MiXCR was used to determine the CDR3 positions. For each individual, recombination models were inferred using an EM algorithm with the repgenHMM and IGoR tools. The tcR package in R was used for shared clonotype analysis, with sharing normalized by the product of cloneset sizes. To study raw recombination without the effects of thymic and clonal selection, out-of-frame nonproductive sequences were analyzed. TCRdb applied fastp at Q25 and MiXCR to the public reads, then kept only in-frame beta chains. Each entry merges the rows of one CDR3 protein and shows their most common DNA and genes. The V and J calls reflect TCRdb's pipeline rather than the authors' work. This sample lists 650,000 to 750,000 distinct CDR3 sequences; 21% were detected once. Over 4% of the sample lies in the top ten.

All donors were healthy Caucasians. Three pairs of female monozygotic twins, all aged roughly 18 to 29 years, made up the twin cohort. RNA for TCR libraries was isolated from peripheral blood mononuclear cells. The CDR3, cysteine through phenylalanine, is 14 amino acids long. Of the read, only the CDR3 DNA is kept; its 42 bases are in frame from base 1. CDR1 and CDR2, looked up from the germline V gene, are MDHEN and SYDVKM. V ends up 6 bases short and J 7 bases short, with an unmatched junction base count of 8. Worth noting for this clonotype: Its cognate antigen has yet to be identified. Base qualities were left out, and no much larger clone turns up one base away.

These same data were also listed under a study on T cells expressing NK-cell markers. Reported in the second study: TCR beta-chain repertoires were profiled in sorted CD3+CD56+NKG2C+, CD3+CD56+NKG2C- and CD3+CD56-NKG2C+ T-cell subsets from fewer than 10 donors. Among the eight sequenced donors, only one was HCMV-seronegative, while the other seven were HCMV-seropositive. In several experiments an anti-gammadeltaTCR antibody was added to restrict sorting to alphabetaTCR-expressing T cells. In more than five donors, the dominant CD3+CD56+NKG2C+ clonotypes were found to rank among the top 10 CD8+ clonotypes and to make up about 1.0-7.5% of CD8+ T cells. Those dominant clonotypes were again the most abundant among CD3+CD56-NKG2C+ cells in a few donors, at roughly 28.3-65%. Whether the expanded NKG2C-expressing T cell clones were specific for HCMV antigens remained unclear. The study sequenced eight donors, all healthy volunteers chosen at random: three men and five women. A commercial ELISA kit detecting HCMV-specific IgG in serum was used to determine HCMV serostatus. For more than five donors, bulk peripheral blood T-cell repertoires were additionally sequenced from unsorted PBMC. MIGEC handled demultiplexing of the reads and grouping by UMI, while MiTCR was used to assemble and quantify clonotypes. To remove erroneous sequences, TCR cDNA sequences were retained only when supported by two or more reads. Downstream repertoire analysis used the tcR package, and clonotypes were matched across fractions by CDR3 nucleotide sequence plus V segment. VDJmatch was used to annotate antigen specificity against VDJdb, with one amino acid substitution in CDR3 permitted.

This TCR was recovered from a woman between 18 and 30 years old in good health. The specimen was PBMCs. The chain is encoded by TRBV28 joined to TRBJ2-2; 7 of the junction bases match TRBD2. The nucleotides are TGTGCCAGCAGCACGGGACTATTTAACGGGGAGCTGTTTTTT. This encodes CASSTGLFNGELFF. The reference TRBV28 and TRBJ2-2 proteins fill in what lies around the CDR3, so the full variable domain reads DVKVTQSSRYLVKRTGEKVFLECVQDMDHENMFWYRQDPGLGLRLIYFSYDVKMKEKGDIPEGYSVSREKKERFSLILESASTNQTSMYLCASSTGLFNGELFFGEGSRLTVL.